Below, 23 T cell receptor beta chains from the same sample are listed, as sequenced in a study of blood T cell repertoires in COVID-19. Libraries were prepared by immunoSEQ multiplex PCR; TCRdb keeps only in-frame clonotypes and omits some of them. The sample yields 50,000 to 75,000 clones, 80% to 85% seen once. Material: peripheral blood. Receptors were obtained from a woman at least 80 years old with active or convalescent COVID-19.

V is TRBV19 and J is TRBJ1-2; D is undetermined. This CDR3 comprises 13 residues. Germline CDR1 and CDR2: LNHDA and SQIVND (reference sequence). Trimming took off 7 bases at V and 3 bases at J, with 12 bases between the two ends. This CDR3 reads CASTYTSYYGYTF. CDR3 nucleotide sequence: TGTGCCAGTACCTATACCTCTTACTATGGCTACACCTTC.

The chain is built from TRBV11-2 and TRBJ1-4; TRBD1 matches 10 bases. Unmatched junction bases numbered 7, after V lost 3 bases and J lost 0 bases. CDR1 and CDR2 from the germline V gene are SGHAT and FQNNGV. CDR3 size: 18 residues. CDR3 sequence (DNA): TGTGCCAGCAGCTTGGCCGGGACAGGGGAGGCAACTAATGAAAAACTGTTTTTT. Translating gives CASSLAGTGEATNEKLFF. The full variable domain, rest sourced from reference TRBV11-2 and TRBJ1-4, is EAGVAQSPRYKIIEKRQSVAFWCNPISGHATLYWYQQILGQGPKLLIQFQNNGVVDDSQLPKDRFSAERLKGVDSTLKIQPAKLEDSAVYLCASSLAGTGEATNEKLFFGSGTQLSVL.

This chain uses TRBV7-3 with TRBJ1-6; possibly TRBD1 for D (6 bases). Trimming removed 0 bases from V and 9 bases from J, with 15 bases in between. The CDR3 loop spans 16 amino acids. The germline gives CDR1 SGHTA, CDR2 FQGTGA. The CDR3 sequence: CASSLTAGAEGSPLHF. The CDR3 nucleotides read TGTGCCAGCAGCTTAACGGCGGGGGCGGAAGGTTCACCCCTCCACTTT.

This chain links TRBV4-2 with TRBJ2-2, with D perhaps matching TRBD1 (6 bases). Trimming took 3 bases from V and 5 from J, leaving 10 bases between them. CDR1 and CDR2 (germline): LGHNA, YNFKEQ. There are 14 residues in the CDR3. The CDR3 region has the DNA TGTGCCAGCAGCCACTCAGGGGAGACCGGGGAGCTGTTTTTT. As protein: CASSHSGETGELFF.

The V call is TRBV7-2, the J call TRBJ1-2; 7 bases agree with TRBD1. J gave up 4 bases and V 3 bases, and 5 bases lay outside the gene matches. Germline V gene sequence: CDR1 SGHTA, CDR2 FQGNSA. This CDR3 region has 14 residues. The CDR3 spells CASSFDRDGYGYTF. The CDR3 bases are TGTGCCAGCAGCTTTGACAGGGATGGCTATGGCTACACCTTC.

V and J are TRBV9 and TRBJ2-5; weak D call: TRBD1 (6 bases). This CDR3 comprises 14 residues. CDR1 SGDLS and CDR2 YYNGEE come from the germline V gene. Trimming took off 3 bases at V and 0 bases at J, with 9 bases between the two ends. The CDR3 sequence is CASSGGGHQETQYF. The CDR3 bases are TGTGCCAGCAGCGGTGGGGGCCACCAAGAGACCCAGTACTTC. Complete variable domain (other parts from reference TRBV9 and TRBJ2-5): DSGVTQTPKHLITATGQRVTLRCSPRSGDLSVYWYQQSLDQGLQFLIQYYNGEERAKGNILERFSAQQFPDLHSELNLSSLELGDSALYFCASSGGGHQETQYFGPGTRLLVL.

The chain carries TRBV7-2 and TRBJ1-1; D is uncertain. The ends were cut back, 4 bases at V and 10 bases at J, with 10 bases in the middle. Germline V gene sequence: CDR1 SGHTA, CDR2 FQGNSA. CDR3 size: 11 residues. The CDR3 coding sequence is TGTGCCAGCAGCTCCTGGTCCGGAGCTTTCTTT. Its protein is CASSSWSGAFF.

This chain connects TRBV10-1 to TRBJ2-7; 7 bases align to TRBD1. V trimming: 4 bases; J trimming: 2 bases; junction bases outside the gene matches: 5. The CDR3 is made up of 14 amino acids. Per the germline V gene, CDR1 is WNHNN and CDR2 is SYGVQD (reference sequence). CDR3 loop: CASSAGQTPYEQYF. CDR3 DNA sequence: TGCGCCAGCAGTGCGGGACAGACCCCCTACGAGCAGTACTTC.

This sequence joins TRBV2 and TRBJ1-2; D not certain. The V gene's germline CDR1 is SNHLY and CDR2 FYNNEI. Trimming removed 7 bases at V and 5 bases at J, with 14 bases between. This CDR3 is built from 13 residues. The CDR3 protein is CASTSKHRYGYTF. The CDR3 nucleotides are TGTGCCAGCACTTCCAAGCATCGTTATGGCTACACCTTC.

The CDR3 DNA follows: TGTGCCAGCAGGCGTACTAGCACAGATACGCAGTATTTT. It is translated as CASRRTSTDTQYF. The chain employs TRBV7-2 and TRBJ2-3, with D uncertain. Trimming shortened V by 6 bases and J by 0 bases, and 7 bases separated the two germline ends. CDR3 length: 13 residues. Germline V lookup: CDR1 SGHTA, CDR2 FQGNSA.

The chain uses TRBV28 and TRBJ1-1; a possible D gene is TRBD1 (5 bases). Germline V CDR1 and CDR2: MDHEN, SYDVKM. The CDR3 is 13 amino acids. V was clipped by 8 bases and J by 2 bases, with 12 bases between them. The CDR3 here is CASSIGGNTEAFF. Here the CDR3 DNA reads TGTGCCAGCTCAATCGGGGGAAACACTGAAGCTTTCTTT.

This clone was detected once. The chain couples TRBV28 to TRBJ2-1, with 9 bases fitting TRBD2. CDR3 length: 15 amino acids. The germline gives CDR1 MDHEN, CDR2 SYDVKM. The V segment lost 4 bases and the J segment 4 bases; nucleotides outside the gene matches: 5. CDR3 loop: CASSSQAGGYNEQFF. DNA for the CDR3: TGTGCCAGCAGTTCCCAGGCGGGGGGGTACAATGAGCAGTTCTTC. Full variable domain (remainder filled in from reference TRBV28 and TRBJ2-1): DVKVTQSSRYLVKRTGEKVFLECVQDMDHENMFWYRQDPGLGLRLIYFSYDVKMKEKGDIPEGYSVSREKKERFSLILESASTNQTSMYLCASSSQAGGYNEQFFGPGTRLTVL.

This sequence joins TRBV2 and TRBJ1-6; TRBD1 matches at 7 bases. From germline, CDR1 is SNHLY and CDR2 FYNNEI. This CDR3 is built from 16 residues. Losses at the gene ends were 8 bases for V and 7 bases for J; bases not matched to a gene: 14. The CDR3 spells CASLPSTGHGNSPLHF. The CDR3 coding sequence is TGTGCCAGCCTCCCCTCGACAGGGCATGGGAATTCACCCCTCCACTTT.

The V gene is TRBV18, the J gene TRBJ2-7; possibly TRBD1 for D (6 bases). Germline CDR1 and CDR2: KGHSH and LQKENI. V was clipped by 0 bases and J by 3 bases, with 21 bases between them. The CDR3 is made up of 18 amino acids. For the CDR3, the DNA is TGTGCCAGCTCACCACCGCTGGACAGTAGCCATTCCCACTACGAGCAGTACTTC. It yields the protein CASSPPLDSSHSHYEQYF.

The gene calls are TRBV14 and TRBJ1-1, with D maybe TRBD1 (6 bases). This CDR3 region has 14 residues. Trimming cost V 5 bases and J 4 bases, with 14 bases left between them. Looked up from germline, CDR1 is SGHDN and CDR2 is FVKESK. The CDR3 DNA sequence: TGTGCCAGCAGCTACACAGGGAGCGGCACTGAAGCTTTCTTT. It translates to CASSYTGSGTEAFF.

The chain recombines TRBV11-3 with TRBJ1-6; no reliable D call. The CDR3 is 14 residues long. From germline, CDR1 is SGHNT and CDR2 YENEEA. V was pared by 5 bases and J by 5 bases, with 10 bases between. The CDR3 region is CASSPGRDNSPLHF. In DNA, the CDR3 is TGTGCCAGCAGCCCGGGGAGGGATAATTCACCCCTCCACTTT.

The chain joins TRBV5-8 to TRBJ2-1, with 14 bases lining up with TRBD2. There are 17 residues in the CDR3. V shed 4 bases and J 0 bases; nucleotides not matched to a gene: 3. Germline lookup yields CDR1 SGHTS and CDR2 YDEGEE. The CDR3 here is CASSRGTSGSSYNEQFF. The CDR3 region has the DNA TGTGCCAGCAGCCGAGGGACTAGCGGGAGCTCCTACAATGAGCAGTTCTTC.

V is TRBV9 and J is TRBJ2-3; TRBD2 is a possible D gene (6 bases). The CDR3 contains 15 residues. The V end lost 4 bases, the J end lost 6 bases, and 18 bases lay between the germline ends. Per germline, CDR1 SGDLS and CDR2 YYNGEE. CDR3 protein: CASSPNGGGSDTQYF. The DNA of the CDR3 is TGTGCCAGCAGCCCTAACGGGGGAGGCTCGGATACGCAGTATTTT.

V gene TRBV7-2 combines with J gene TRBJ1-2, with D possibly being TRBD1 (6 bases). Trimming took off 1 base at V and 6 bases at J, with 18 bases between the two ends. Germline loops: CDR1 SGHTA, CDR2 FQGNSA. The CDR3 has 16 residues. The CDR3: CASSLDRNRDTDGYTF. Here the CDR3 DNA reads TGTGCCAGCAGCTTAGATCGGAACAGGGATACGGATGGCTACACCTTC.

J is TRBJ2-7 and V is TRBV11-2, with 7 bases identical to TRBD1. The CDR3 loop spans 15 amino acids. V lost 1 base to trimming and J lost 0 bases; unmatched junction nucleotides: 3. The germline CDR1 and CDR2 sequences are SGHAT and FQNNGV. CDR3 loop: CASSLAQGSSYEQYF. The DNA of the CDR3 is TGTGCCAGCAGCTTAGCACAGGGGAGCTCCTACGAGCAGTACTTC.

The table lists this clone with a few counts. This chain uses TRBV28 with TRBJ1-2; D may be TRBD1 (5 bases). The CDR3 loop spans 11 amino acids. Between the trimmed V and J ends, which lost 6 bases and 4 bases, there was a span of 6 bases. Germline V CDR1 and CDR2: MDHEN, SYDVKM. The CDR3 reads CASSDSYGYTF. CDR3 in DNA: TGTGCCAGCAGCGACAGCTATGGCTACACCTTC.

The chain couples TRBV3-1 (or the pseudogene TRBV3-2) to TRBJ1-2, with D tentatively TRBD1 (5 bases). Germline V gives CDR1 LGHDT, CDR2 YNNKEL (reference sequence). The length of the CDR3 is 14 residues. Trimming left V 0 bases short and J 3 bases short, with 8 bases between. CDR3 residues: CASSQDSRDYGYTF. In DNA form, the CDR3 reads TGTGCCAGCAGCCAAGATAGCAGGGACTATGGCTACACCTTC.

This chain joins TRBV25-1 and TRBJ2-3; 8 positions match TRBD2. This CDR3 comprises 15 residues. The ends lost 8 bases at V and 0 bases at J; junction bases unmatched: 7. Germline V gives CDR1 MGHDK, CDR2 SYGVNS. CDR3 in DNA: TGTGCCAGCGAAATAAGCGGGGGAAGCACAGATACGCAGTATTTT. It encodes CASEISGGSTDTQYF.